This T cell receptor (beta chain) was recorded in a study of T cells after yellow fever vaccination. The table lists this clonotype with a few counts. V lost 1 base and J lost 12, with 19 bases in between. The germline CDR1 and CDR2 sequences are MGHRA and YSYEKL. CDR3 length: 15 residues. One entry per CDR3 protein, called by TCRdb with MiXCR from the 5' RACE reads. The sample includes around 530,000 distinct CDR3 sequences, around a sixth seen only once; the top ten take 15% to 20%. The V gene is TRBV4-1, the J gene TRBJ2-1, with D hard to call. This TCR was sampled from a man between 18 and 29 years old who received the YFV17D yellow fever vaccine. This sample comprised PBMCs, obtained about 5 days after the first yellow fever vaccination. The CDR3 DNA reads TGCGCCAGCAGCCAAGGGCCCCTCCAAGCAGTGGGGCAGTTCTTC. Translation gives CASSQGPLQAVGQFF.